This TCR beta chain is from a study of cytomegalovirus exposure and HLA in healthy donors. Findings and caveats of the study: A later analysis reportedly identified an Asian-associated ancestry cluster as carrying fewer N-insertions than the 666-donor mean. TCR beta sequences reportedly predicted most subjects' HLA-A and HLA-B alleles accurately.

With respect to this clone: The target antigen is unknown.

The study ran its PCR with 60 Vbeta and 13 Jbeta primers. Some clones are missing from TCRdb's copy, which holds only in-frame ones; the method was immunoSEQ multiplex PCR. There are 200,000 to 300,000 clones in the sample; 80% to 90% occur only once, and roughly 2% lies in the top ten. The clonotype comes from a woman in her thirties or forties in good health and CMV-seropositive. The sequenced sample consisted of PBMCs.

The CDR3 reads CAMEGRPPFNEQFF. The CDR3 DNA sequence: TGTGCCATGGAAGGCAGGCCACCCTTTAATGAGCAGTTCTTC. V and J are TRBV19 and TRBJ2-1; D is uncertain. Germline V gene lookup returns CDR1 LNHDA and CDR2 SQIVND (reference sequence). The V gene lost 10 bases and the J gene lost 7 bases, with 20 bases spanning the gap. The CDR3 covers 14 residues.